Listed below are T cell receptor beta chains from one sample, sequenced in a study of control samples from healthy donors and cancer patients. The assay was immunoSEQ multiplex PCR, and TCRdb's table has in-frame clones only and misses some. This sample has roughly 120,000 clones, with around 89% found just once. The sample comprised blood. The source of these receptors is a man between 35 and 55 years old in good health. Each CDR3 is given with its conserved first and last residue. D genes are given only for firm matches. Clone size is given for some rows only: seen once, a few or many times, or a class if the clone is expanded.

TRBV29-1	.	.	TRBJ1-2	CSVKNRDGYTF	TGCAGCGTTAAGAACAGGGATGGCTACACCTTC
TRBV5-1	.	.	TRBJ1-2	CASSLVEGFGYTF	TGCGCCAGCAGCTTGGTAGAAGGGTTTGGCTACACCTTC
TRBV7-9	.	TRBD1	TRBJ2-2	CASSSGQANTGELFF	TGTGCCAGCAGCTCGGGACAGGCAAACACCGGGGAGCTGTTTTTT
TRBV10-2	.	.	TRBJ2-7	CASSESRGGEQYF	TGCGCCAGCAGTGAGTCTCGTGGGGGCGAGCAGTACTTC
TRBV5-4	.	.	TRBJ2-1	CASSSGSRQFF	TGTGCCAGCAGCTCCGGGAGTAGGCAGTTCTTC
TRBV13	.	.	TRBJ1-2	CASSSGPSGYTF	TGTGCCAGCAGCTCAGGCCCTAGTGGCTACACCTTC
TRBV9	.	.	TRBJ1-1	CASSVDWGDTEAFF	TGTGCCAGCAGCGTAGATTGGGGGGACACTGAAGCTTTCTTT
TRBV24-1	.	.	TRBJ1-5	CATSEAGSYSNQPQHF	TGTGCCACCAGTGAAGCAGGGTCTTATAGCAATCAGCCCCAGCATTTT
TRBV6-2/TRBV6-3	.	TRBD1	TRBJ2-5	CASSLLGTGKETQYF	TGTGCCAGCAGTTTACTTGGGACAGGAAAAGAGACCCAGTACTTC
TRBV5-8	.	TRBD1	TRBJ1-6	CASSLGRDRPYSPLHF	TGTGCCAGCAGCTTGGGGCGGGACAGGCCTTATTCACCCCTCCACTTT
TRBV24-1	.	TRBD1	TRBJ1-2	CATSAGGGGYTF	TGTGCCACCAGTGCAGGGGGCGGTGGCTACACCTTC
TRBV10-3	.	.	TRBJ2-7	CAISESISRLSAYEQYF	TGTGCCATCAGTGAGTCGATTAGTAGGCTTTCTGCTTACGAGCAGTACTTC
TRBV7-2	once	.	TRBJ1-1	CASSPDGAGGEDLF	TGTGCCAGCAGCCCCGACGGGGCTGGCGGAGAGGACCTCTTT
TRBV5-8	.	.	TRBJ1-2	CASSLRQGNGYTF	TGTGCCAGCAGCTTGAGGCAGGGAAATGGCTACACCTTC
TRBV7-9	few	.	TRBJ1-1	CASSLNNLEAFF	TGTGCCAGCAGCTTAAATAACTTAGAAGCTTTCTTT
TRBV15	.	TRBD1	TRBJ1-4	CATSREQGAEKLFF	TGTGCCACCAGCCGGGAACAGGGGGCTGAAAAACTGTTTTTT
TRBV18	.	.	TRBJ2-5	CASSPITGTQETQYF	TGTGCCAGCTCACCAATCACAGGGACACAAGAGACCCAGTACTTC
TRBV7-2	.	.	TRBJ1-1	CASSFMWNTEAFF	TGTGCCAGCAGCTTCATGTGGAACACTGAAGCTTTCTTT
TRBV3-1/TRBV3-2	.	.	TRBJ2-3	CASSQTVTDTQYF	TGTGCCAGCAGCCAGACAGTCACAGATACGCAGTATTTT
TRBV5-6	.	TRBD1	TRBJ1-5	CASSLGTARLGNQPQHF	TGTGCCAGCAGCCTTGGGACAGCGCGGTTGGGCAATCAGCCCCAGCATTTT
TRBV19	.	.	TRBJ1-5	CASSPQWGGNQPQHF	TGTGCCAGTAGCCCTCAATGGGGGGGCAATCAGCCCCAGCATTTT
TRBV27	.	TRBD1	TRBJ1-6	CASRRTGLRNNSPLHF	TGTGCCAGCAGGCGGACAGGGTTGAGGAATAATTCACCCCTCCACTTT
TRBV5-1	.	.	TRBJ2-1	CASSLSQTYNEQFF	TGCGCCAGCAGCTTGTCACAGACCTACAATGAGCAGTTCTTC
TRBV19	.	.	TRBJ1-5	CASSETTLSNQPQHF	TGTGCCAGTAGTGAGACAACTCTTAGCAATCAGCCCCAGCATTTT
TRBV18	.	.	TRBJ1-5	CASSPDRTGNQPQHF	TGTGCCAGCTCGCCGGACAGAACCGGCAATCAGCCCCAGCATTTT
TRBV7-3	.	TRBD1	TRBJ1-2	CASSSDRGGGYTF	TGTGCCAGCAGTTCGGACAGGGGAGGAGGCTACACCTTC
TRBV27	.	TRBD1	TRBJ2-4	CASKGVGTGDAKNIQYF	TGTGCCAGCAAGGGGGTTGGGACAGGGGATGCCAAAAACATTCAGTACTTC
TRBV5-1	.	TRBD1	TRBJ2-3	CASSTGQVEQYF	TGCGCCAGCAGCACGGGACAGGTCGAACAGTATTTT
TRBV5-1	.	TRBD1	TRBJ1-6	CASSLDRGTGFSPLHF	TGCGCCAGCAGCTTGGATAGAGGGACAGGGTTTTCACCCCTCCACTTT
TRBV14	.	TRBD2	TRBJ2-3	CASSPLWRGGSDTQYF	TGTGCCAGCAGCCCTCTGTGGCGGGGAGGGTCAGATACGCAGTATTTT
TRBV5-1	few	.	TRBJ2-7	CASSFTGNYEQYF	TGCGCCAGCAGCTTTACAGGGAACTACGAGCAGTACTTC
TRBV2	.	.	TRBJ1-5	CASSESPTGQPQHF	TGTGCCAGCAGTGAATCCCCGACGGGGCAGCCCCAGCATTTT
TRBV9	.	TRBD1	TRBJ2-2	CASSGDRGPNTGELFF	TGTGCCAGCAGCGGGGACAGGGGACCGAACACCGGGGAGCTGTTTTTT
TRBV27	.	.	TRBJ1-6	CASSLSGGAGYSYNSPLHF	TGTGCCAGCAGTTTATCGGGGGGAGCAGGCTATTCCTATAATTCACCCCTCCACTTT
TRBV5-1	.	.	TRBJ2-2	CASSSTPSYTGELFF	TGCGCCAGCAGCTCTACCCCTAGCTACACCGGGGAGCTGTTTTTT
TRBV11-3	.	.	TRBJ1-4	CASSWVRRDKLFF	TGTGCCAGCAGCTGGGTCAGAAGGGACAAATTGTTTTTT
TRBV20-1	.	TRBD2	TRBJ2-7	CSASDPRLAGGPAQGEQYF	TGCAGTGCCAGTGATCCCCGACTAGCGGGGGGGCCAGCTCAGGGGGAGCAGTACTTC